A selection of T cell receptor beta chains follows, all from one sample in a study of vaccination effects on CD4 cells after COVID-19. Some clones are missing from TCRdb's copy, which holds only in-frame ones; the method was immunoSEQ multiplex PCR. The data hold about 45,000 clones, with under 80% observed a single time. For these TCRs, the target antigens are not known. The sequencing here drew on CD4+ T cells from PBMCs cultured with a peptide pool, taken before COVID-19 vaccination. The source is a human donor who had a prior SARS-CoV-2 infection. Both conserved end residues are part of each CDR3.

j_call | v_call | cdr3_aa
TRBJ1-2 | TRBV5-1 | CASSMGQADGYTF
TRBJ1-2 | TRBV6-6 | CASSSYTGTGVSGYTF
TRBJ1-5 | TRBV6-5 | CASRNGGWQPQHF
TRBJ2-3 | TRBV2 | CASKYADTQYF
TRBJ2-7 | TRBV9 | CASSPMTSGSSEQYF
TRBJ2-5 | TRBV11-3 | CASSPGGWGDNQETQYF
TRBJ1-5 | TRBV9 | CARTTYRGDNQPQHF
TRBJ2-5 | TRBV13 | CASTHRRETQYF
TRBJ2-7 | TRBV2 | CASSDRGGASSGYEQYF
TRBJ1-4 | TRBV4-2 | CASSQDPRGRRGKLFF
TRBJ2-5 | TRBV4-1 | CASSQPAGSETQYF
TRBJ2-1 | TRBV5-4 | CASSLAAASGNNEQFF
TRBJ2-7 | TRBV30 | CAWMGQGGYEQYF
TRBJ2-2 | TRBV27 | CASSQTRNTGELFF
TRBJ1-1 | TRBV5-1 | CASSSGTGWDTEAFF
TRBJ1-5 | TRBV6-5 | CASSPGQPNQPQHF
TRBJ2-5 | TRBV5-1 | CASSRLAGARGETQYF
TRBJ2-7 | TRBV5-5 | CASSWGLAESYEQYF
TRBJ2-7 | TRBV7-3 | CASSLMPPMQGRYYEQYF
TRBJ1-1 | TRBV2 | CASISQPNTEAFF
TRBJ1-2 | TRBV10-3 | CAISPGQGGNYGYTF
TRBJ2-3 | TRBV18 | CASSPNYSGARDTQYF
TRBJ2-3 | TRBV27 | CASSSLAELDTQYF
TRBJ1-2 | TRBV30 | CAWSDYKGGGYGYTF
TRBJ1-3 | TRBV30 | CAWGKLSGNTIYF
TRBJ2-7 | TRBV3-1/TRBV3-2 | CASSQDLGGHEQYF
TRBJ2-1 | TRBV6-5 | CASAAYQRGANEQFF
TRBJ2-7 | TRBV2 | CASSFRGVSGSSYEQYF